These 3 T cell receptor beta chains were all obtained from the same sample, sequenced in a study of spatial heterogeneity in lung cancer. Time point described: sample taken at primary tumor resection. TCRdb fed the 5' RACE reads into MiXCR, producing one record per CDR3 protein. The sample lists about 16,000 distinct CDR3 sequences, about 7% occurring once. Study findings and constraints: Within tumors, counts of expanded alpha and beta TCRs tracked tumor mutation counts.

No antigen has been assigned to these receptors. The specimen comprised lung tumor tissue, sampled at surgery. The receptors derive from a male donor with early-stage non-small cell lung cancer.

This clonotype is medium-sized. V is TRBV12-3 or TRBV12-4 and J is TRBJ1-1; D is uncertain. The CDR3 has 14 amino acids. V was shortened by 3 bases and J by 1 base, with 9 bases between the two germline ends. In DNA, the CDR3 is TGTGCCAGCAGTTTTTCTTCATCGAACACTGAAGCTTTCTTT. Its translation is CASSFSSSNTEAFF.

At least ten counts were recorded for this clonotype. This chain uses TRBV19 with TRBJ2-7, with TRBD2 matching 10 bases. With 3 bases clipped from V and 3 bases from J, the junction kept 8 bases outside the gene matches. The CDR3 length is 16 residues. Germline V gene data show CDR1 as LNHDA and CDR2 as SQIVND (reference sequence). In DNA, the CDR3 is TGTGCCAGTAGTATTGCGGCTAGCGGGAGTGTCTACGAGCAGTACTTC. Protein: CASSIAASGSVYEQYF.

The chain links TRBV5-1 to TRBJ2-7, with 7 bases aligning to TRBD1. The junction had 3 bases not matched to a gene; V was cut back by 3 bases and J by 0 bases. CDR3 length equals 14 residues. Germline V CDR1 and CDR2: SGHRS, YFSETQ. The CDR3 DNA reads as TGCGCCAGCAGCTCCTGGGACAGCTCCTACGAGCAGTACTTC. Its protein is CASSSWDSSYEQYF.